The rows below give T cell receptor beta chains drawn from one sample of a study of CD8+CD57+ T cells in acquired aplastic anemia. From the reads, TCRdb called clonotypes with MiXCR, one entry per CDR3 protein. The sample records tens of thousands of distinct CDR3 sequences, under 50% being singletons. The sample taken for sequencing was sorted CD4+, CD8+, or CD8+CD57+ T cells (not recorded which) from PBMCs. These receptors were collected from a human donor in good health, serving as a control. Each CDR3 is given with its conserved first and last residue. A D gene is named only where the DNA matches it firmly. Size values are once, few and many counts, or a class for expanded clones, and some rows have none.

d_gene: -; v_gene: TRBV15; abundance: -; j_gene: TRBJ2-1; CDR3nt: TGTGCCACCAGCATAGGGGGACAAGCGGACAATGAGCAGTTCTTC; CDR3aa: CATSIGGQADNEQFF
d_gene: -; v_gene: TRBV20-1; abundance: once; j_gene: TRBJ2-7; CDR3nt: TGCAGTGCTAGAGATCTACGACAACCTTACGAGCAGTACTTC; CDR3aa: CSARDLRQPYEQYF
d_gene: -; v_gene: TRBV7-7; abundance: -; j_gene: TRBJ2-1; CDR3nt: TGTGCCAGCAGCTTATGGTCTCGCAATGAGCAGTTCTTC; CDR3aa: CASSLWSRNEQFF
d_gene: -; v_gene: TRBV12-3/TRBV12-4; abundance: many; j_gene: TRBJ1-6; CDR3nt: TGTGCCAGCAGTCCGCGGACAAGGGAGTCCTATAATTCACCCCTCCACTTT; CDR3aa: CASSPRTRESYNSPLHF
d_gene: -; v_gene: TRBV7-8; abundance: -; j_gene: TRBJ2-5; CDR3nt: TGTGCCAGCAGCTTAGCGGTTCGGGACTTCCAAGAGACCCAGTACTTC; CDR3aa: CASSLAVRDFQETQYF
d_gene: -; v_gene: TRBV11-2; abundance: -; j_gene: TRBJ1-2; CDR3nt: TGTGCCAGCAGCCTCATGGTGGGGGCGTCTGGCTATGGCTACACCTTC; CDR3aa: CASSLMVGASGYGYTF
d_gene: -; v_gene: TRBV9; abundance: -; j_gene: TRBJ2-3; CDR3nt: TGTGCCAGCACCCCTAGCAGGGATACGCAGTATTTT; CDR3aa: CASTPSRDTQYF
d_gene: -; v_gene: TRBV2; abundance: -; j_gene: TRBJ2-7; CDR3nt: TGTGCCAGCAGTGAGACTCACTCCCGTCGCGAGCAGTACTTC; CDR3aa: CASSETHSRREQYF
d_gene: -; v_gene: TRBV27; abundance: few; j_gene: TRBJ2-7; CDR3nt: TGTGCCAGCAGCCAAGGGGTAGCCTACGAGCAGTACTTC; CDR3aa: CASSQGVAYEQYF
d_gene: TRBD1; v_gene: TRBV19; abundance: many; j_gene: TRBJ1-6; CDR3nt: TGTGCCAGTAGTATATCTCCGGGGACAGGTTATTCACCCCTCCACTTT; CDR3aa: CASSISPGTGYSPLHF
d_gene: TRBD2; v_gene: TRBV9; abundance: -; j_gene: TRBJ2-5; CDR3nt: TGTGCCAGCAGCGTAGGAAGCGGGGGGGCATTTCGAGAGACCCAGTACTTC; CDR3aa: CASSVGSGGAFRETQYF
d_gene: -; v_gene: TRBV20-1; abundance: many; j_gene: TRBJ1-1; CDR3nt: TGCAGTGCTAGAGCTATGGAACAACCCACTGAAGCTTTCTTT; CDR3aa: CSARAMEQPTEAFF
d_gene: -; v_gene: TRBV29-1; abundance: -; j_gene: TRBJ2-3; CDR3nt: TGCAGCGTTCTCCTCGGGGGCACAGATACGCAGTATTTT; CDR3aa: CSVLLGGTDTQYF
d_gene: -; v_gene: TRBV2; abundance: many; j_gene: TRBJ2-4; CDR3nt: TGTGCCAGCGGGGGGACGGTCCCCGTTGATCATGTTCAGTACTTC; CDR3aa: CASGGTVPVDHVQYF
d_gene: -; v_gene: TRBV15; abundance: -; j_gene: TRBJ1-1; CDR3nt: TGTGCCACTCGTGGACCGAACACTGAAGCTTTCTTT; CDR3aa: CATRGPNTEAFF
d_gene: -; v_gene: TRBV15; abundance: -; j_gene: TRBJ2-7; CDR3nt: TGTGCCACCAGCAGACCAGGGGTGGACGAGCAGTACTTC; CDR3aa: CATSRPGVDEQYF
d_gene: -; v_gene: TRBV28; abundance: -; j_gene: TRBJ2-7; CDR3nt: TGTGCCAGCAGCCAAATCCACGGGGTGGGTGCCTACGAGCAGTACTTC; CDR3aa: CASSQIHGVGAYEQYF
d_gene: -; v_gene: TRBV20-1; abundance: many; j_gene: TRBJ2-7; CDR3nt: TGCAGTGCTAGAGATCTTGGGGGTCCCCTCGCCTACGAGCAGTACTTC; CDR3aa: CSARDLGGPLAYEQYF
d_gene: TRBD2; v_gene: TRBV7-9; abundance: many; j_gene: TRBJ2-1; CDR3nt: TGTGCCAGCAGATCCGGGACTAGCGGGGACAATGAGCAGTTCTTC; CDR3aa: CASRSGTSGDNEQFF
d_gene: TRBD1; v_gene: TRBV15; abundance: -; j_gene: TRBJ1-4; CDR3nt: TGTGCCACCAGCAGCTTGACAGGGCAGGGCACTGAAAAACTGTTTTTT; CDR3aa: CATSSLTGQGTEKLFF
d_gene: TRBD2; v_gene: TRBV12-3/TRBV12-4; abundance: -; j_gene: TRBJ2-1; CDR3nt: TGTGCCAGCAGTCCCTGGACTAGCGGGATTGAGTTTGAGCAGTTCTTC; CDR3aa: CASSPWTSGIEFEQFF
d_gene: TRBD2; v_gene: TRBV9; abundance: few; j_gene: TRBJ2-2; CDR3nt: TGTGCCAGCAGCGTAGAGGTAGCGGGGGGAGCCGGGGAGCTGTTTTTT; CDR3aa: CASSVEVAGGAGELFF
d_gene: -; v_gene: TRBV19; abundance: -; j_gene: TRBJ1-5; CDR3nt: TGTGCCAGTAGTTATCCGACGGGGCTTAGCAATCAGCCCCAGCATTTT; CDR3aa: CASSYPTGLSNQPQHF
d_gene: -; v_gene: TRBV5-1; abundance: few; j_gene: TRBJ1-4; CDR3nt: TGCGCCAGCAGCTTGACGTCTCGTGAAAAACTGTTTTTT; CDR3aa: CASSLTSREKLFF
d_gene: TRBD2; v_gene: TRBV15; abundance: -; j_gene: TRBJ2-5; CDR3nt: TGTGCCCCCACCGGTTCTAGCGGGAGGGCCGGAGAAACCCAGTACTTC; CDR3aa: CAPTGSSGRAGETQYF
d_gene: TRBD1; v_gene: TRBV27; abundance: many; j_gene: TRBJ1-2; CDR3nt: TGTGCCAGCAGTTTCTCGGCAGGGGGCAGTGGTGGCTACACCTTC; CDR3aa: CASSFSAGGSGGYTF
d_gene: -; v_gene: TRBV19; abundance: -; j_gene: TRBJ1-2; CDR3nt: TGTGCCAGTAACAAACAGAACTATGGCTACACCTTC; CDR3aa: CASNKQNYGYTF
d_gene: -; v_gene: TRBV4-1; abundance: many; j_gene: TRBJ2-3; CDR3nt: TGCGCCAGCAGCCAAGATAGTTTCGGCGGGACCACAGATACGCAGTATTTT; CDR3aa: CASSQDSFGGTTDTQYF
d_gene: -; v_gene: TRBV15; abundance: -; j_gene: TRBJ1-5; CDR3nt: TGTGCCACCAGCAGGGAGATCTTGGCGGGGAAGACAGATACGCAGCATTTT; CDR3aa: CATSREILAGKTDTQHF
d_gene: -; v_gene: TRBV7-9; abundance: -; j_gene: TRBJ2-1; CDR3nt: TGTGCCAGCAGCTTAAGTAGTTTCCCCTTCTTC; CDR3aa: CASSLSSFPFF
d_gene: -; v_gene: TRBV9; abundance: many; j_gene: TRBJ2-6; CDR3nt: TGTGCCAGCCAGGGCTCTGGGGCCAACGTCCTGACTTTC; CDR3aa: CASQGSGANVLTF
d_gene: -; v_gene: TRBV12-3/TRBV12-4; abundance: many; j_gene: TRBJ1-1; CDR3nt: TGTGCCAGCAGTGTTATGAACACTGAAGCTTTCTTT; CDR3aa: CASSVMNTEAFF
d_gene: TRBD1; v_gene: TRBV28; abundance: few; j_gene: TRBJ1-2; CDR3nt: TGTGCCAGCAGTTCCAGGGGGAACTATGGCTACACCTTC; CDR3aa: CASSSRGNYGYTF
d_gene: TRBD1; v_gene: TRBV11-2; abundance: many; j_gene: TRBJ1-2; CDR3nt: TGTGCCAGCAGCTTCCGGGACAGGGTTCTCGATGGCTACACCTTC; CDR3aa: CASSFRDRVLDGYTF
d_gene: -; v_gene: TRBV11-2; abundance: many; j_gene: TRBJ2-7; CDR3nt: TGTGCCAGCAGCTTAGACCCGGGCCTCTACGAGCAGTACTTC; CDR3aa: CASSLDPGLYEQYF
d_gene: -; v_gene: TRBV3-1; abundance: -; j_gene: TRBJ1-5; CDR3nt: TGTGCCAGCAGCCGGGGATTGAGCAATCAGCCCCAGCATTTT; CDR3aa: CASSRGLSNQPQHF
d_gene: -; v_gene: TRBV12-3/TRBV12-4; abundance: many; j_gene: TRBJ1-5; CDR3nt: TGTGCCAGCAGTTTAGGGGGAATTCAGCCCCAGCATTTT; CDR3aa: CASSLGGIQPQHF
d_gene: -; v_gene: TRBV12-3/TRBV12-4; abundance: -; j_gene: TRBJ1-3; CDR3nt: TGTGCCAGCAGTTCGTCGCCGGGGAATCGGAACACCATATATTTT; CDR3aa: CASSSSPGNRNTIYF
d_gene: -; v_gene: TRBV10-3; abundance: -; j_gene: TRBJ1-5; CDR3nt: TGTGCCATCAGTGAACTGGGACACCAGAAAGATCAGCCCCAGCATTTT; CDR3aa: CAISELGHQKDQPQHF
d_gene: TRBD1; v_gene: TRBV11-2; abundance: many; j_gene: TRBJ2-3; CDR3nt: TGTGCCAGCAGCATCAGACAGGGGCAAGGAGATACGCAGTATTTT; CDR3aa: CASSIRQGQGDTQYF
d_gene: TRBD1; v_gene: TRBV25-1; abundance: -; j_gene: TRBJ1-1; CDR3nt: TGTGCCAGCACCCCAGGACAGGGAAGAACTGAAGCTTTCTTT; CDR3aa: CASTPGQGRTEAFF
d_gene: -; v_gene: TRBV25-1; abundance: -; j_gene: TRBJ2-5; CDR3nt: TGTGCCAGCAGTGCGGCGGAACAAGAGACCCAGTACTTC; CDR3aa: CASSAAEQETQYF
d_gene: -; v_gene: TRBV25-1; abundance: once; j_gene: TRBJ2-7; CDR3nt: TGTGCCAGCAGCAGTTCAGGGATCTCCTACGAGCAGTACTTC; CDR3aa: CASSSSGISYEQYF
d_gene: -; v_gene: TRBV20-1; abundance: -; j_gene: TRBJ2-5; CDR3nt: TGCAGTGCTAGAGACGGGGGAGAGACCCAGTACTTC; CDR3aa: CSARDGGETQYF
d_gene: -; v_gene: TRBV29-1; abundance: -; j_gene: TRBJ2-1; CDR3nt: TGCAGCGTTGCAAGTTCCAATGAGCAGTTCTTC; CDR3aa: CSVASSNEQFF
d_gene: TRBD1; v_gene: TRBV11-3; abundance: many; j_gene: TRBJ1-2; CDR3nt: TGTGCCAGCAGTCCCGGGACAGGGGCTGGCTACACCTTC; CDR3aa: CASSPGTGAGYTF
d_gene: -; v_gene: TRBV5-6; abundance: -; j_gene: TRBJ1-6; CDR3nt: TGTGCCAGCAGCTTGGGTTTCATGGGGTCCAATTCACCCCTCCACTTT; CDR3aa: CASSLGFMGSNSPLHF
d_gene: -; v_gene: TRBV12-3/TRBV12-4; abundance: -; j_gene: TRBJ1-5; CDR3nt: TGTGCCAGCAGTTTTCTTGGGGGCTTGGGTCAGCCCCAGCATTTT; CDR3aa: CASSFLGGLGQPQHF
d_gene: -; v_gene: TRBV2; abundance: many; j_gene: TRBJ2-1; CDR3nt: TGTGCCAGCAAATGGGCAGGGGCCTACAATGAGCAGTTCTTC; CDR3aa: CASKWAGAYNEQFF